The text below deals with one TCR beta chain. Its binding antigen is unknown. Sequence at one end of the junction differs from germline and may be a read error. The sample comes from a study of T cell clones after liver transplantation (dated by TCRdb to between 2018 and 2020). The study in broad terms: The samples were obtained from ITN030ST, a randomized trial that attempted immunosuppression withdrawal within 2 years after liver transplantation. Donor-reactive T cell clones were identified using TCRbeta sequencing after a pre-transplant mixed lymphocyte reaction and were then followed in post-transplant blood. Third party-reactive TCRbeta sequences from pre-transplant MLRs were also identified as an antigen-independent comparator for donor-reactive sequences. Three of the eight recipients were HCV-positive; the others were transplanted for non-autoimmune, non-viral indications. The subjects received no induction therapy and were kept on standard immunosuppression until randomization at 12-24 months post-transplant. Tolerance was defined as complete withdrawal of immunosuppression for at least one year without a rise in liver enzymes beyond twice the upper limit of normal. Blood samples were collected pre-transplant, pre-randomization before withdrawal, and post-randomization after either complete withdrawal or failed withdrawal. Of the 8 liver transplant recipients making up the studied cohort, 3 were classified as tolerant and 5 as non-tolerant. Findings and caveats that apply to the study as a whole: Once repertoire turnover was taken into account, donor-reactive detection showed a significant reduction for CD4 in 7 of 8 subjects and for CD8 in 8 of 8. In a couple of subjects, low numbers of available donor cells limited the measurable donor-reactive repertoire. Because allograft tissue specimens were not available, migration of donor-reactive T cells into the graft, rather than deletion, may have occurred. Donor-reactive sequences decreased more than third party-reactive sequences, which suggests partial antigen-specific deletion that was not related to withdrawal success. Circulating donor-reactive CD4 TCRbeta sequences fell significantly post-transplant in 5 of 8 subjects, irrespective of tolerance or HCV status. Because of small, heterogeneous patient numbers and non-standardized post-transplant time points, the conclusions were only preliminary.

CDR1 MNHNS and CDR2 SASEGT are derived from the germline V gene. The CDR3 starts with the cysteine, ends with the phenylalanine, and has 13 residues. Just the 39-base CDR3 DNA is kept, in frame starting at base 1. Thawed unstimulated PBMCs were stained for CD3, CD4 and CD8 and FACS-sorted into CD3+CD4+ and CD3+CD8+ populations. Randomization to immunosuppression withdrawal applied to every one of the 8 studied subjects. Genomic DNA was isolated with the Qiagen DNeasy Blood and Tissue Kit. Using immunoSEQ, frozen genomic DNA was subjected to high-throughput TCRbeta CDR3 sequencing, a process that included PCR amplification, mapping, bias correction and internal controls. The paper's data handling went like this. Productive rearrangements were retained, and unique TCRbeta sequences were defined by the CDR3 nucleotide sequence together with the V and J gene. A sequence counted as donor-reactive only if the sequence showed at least 5-fold expansion in CFSE-low cells compared with unstimulated pre-transplant cells and had a frequency of at least 0.01%. Minimum frequency thresholds were set for each subject based on the unstimulated sample with the lowest template count, ensuring at least 90% detection power. Repertoire turnover was measured by Jensen-Shannon divergence between the top 1000 TCRbeta sequences post- and pre-transplant. Changes in detection of donor-reactive sequences were assessed with two-sided Fisher's exact tests. TCRdb's version of the immuneACCESS table is confined to in-frame rearrangements and falls short of the full clone set. An unresolved V gene accounts for under half of the shortfall where checked; the remainder is of unknown origin. Clone size and the V and J calls come from that table; the DNA yielded D and trimming. In this sample the table shows 55,000 to 75,000 clones, 80% to 95% of which occur a single time. The ten largest clones add up to 0.75% to 1% of the sample.

This specimen was CD4+ T cells from blood, taken around 25 months after liver transplant. The chain joins TRBV6-1 to TRBJ1-1, with the D gene uncertain. This receptor was identified in a human patient who received a liver transplant. It is possible that, after a transplant, some T cells come from the graft donor. The DNA sequence follows: TGTGCCAGCAGTGAAGCGGTCGTCAGACGACCCTCTTTT. The encoded protein is CASSEAVVRRPSF.